Listed below are T cell receptor beta chains from one sample, sequenced in a study of shared clonotypes between healthy human individuals. The data were produced by immunoSEQ multiplex PCR, yet TCRdb's version contains in-frame clones alone and is incomplete. The sample has a few hundred thousand clones; approximately 97% are singletons. The sample comprised naive CD4+ T cells sorted from blood. The receptors were sampled from a woman aged 25 to 45 in good health. The CDR3 runs from the conserved cysteine through the conserved F or W. A D gene is named only where the DNA matches it firmly. Clone size is shown for a subset of rows, as once, few, many or a class of expanded clone.

J | size | length | D | V | DNA | CDR3
TRBJ2-1 | . | 14 | . | TRBV2 | TGTGCCAGCAGTGAAGCGTTCAGGGCCGGTGAGCAGTTCTTC | CASSEAFRAGEQFF
TRBJ1-4 | . | 15 | . | TRBV28 | TGTGCCAGCAGACCCCAGGGGACCCATAATGAAAAACTGTTTTTT | CASRPQGTHNEKLFF
TRBJ2-7 | . | 15 | . | TRBV4-1 | TGCGCCAGCAGCCAAGGCCTTAGCGGAACCTACGAGCAGTACTTC | CASSQGLSGTYEQYF
TRBJ1-5 | . | 16 | TRBD1 | TRBV27 | TGTGCCAGCAGTCGAGGGACAGGGAGGCAAGGTCAGCCCCAGCATTTT | CASSRGTGRQGQPQHF
TRBJ1-5 | . | 13 | TRBD1 | TRBV5-1 | TGCGCCAGCAGACGGGACAGGGGGTATCCCCAGCATTTT | CASRRDRGYPQHF
TRBJ1-2 | . | 14 | . | TRBV29-1 | TGCAGCGTTGGACTACAGGTACCTAACTATGGCTACACCTTC | CSVGLQVPNYGYTF
TRBJ1-1 | few | 13 | . | TRBV5-1 | TGCGCCAGCAGCTTCTTGGTCGGGGCTGAAGCTTTCTTT | CASSFLVGAEAFF
TRBJ1-3 | . | 16 | . | TRBV5-1 | TGCGCCAGCAGCTTGGGAGGGCCTAGCTCTGGAAACACCATATATTTT | CASSLGGPSSGNTIYF
TRBJ2-3 | . | 15 | TRBD1 | TRBV7-3 | TGTGCCAGCAGACCCCCCGGGACAGCCACAGATACGCAGTATTTT | CASRPPGTATDTQYF
TRBJ1-2 | once | 15 | TRBD1 | TRBV28 | TGTGCCAGCAGTTTGCTTTTTGGACAGGCCTATGGCTACACCTTC | CASSLLFGQAYGYTF
TRBJ1-4 | . | 14 | . | TRBV7-9 | TGTGCCAGCAGCGTGGAATGGACTAATGAAAAACTGTTTTTT | CASSVEWTNEKLFF
TRBJ1-1 | . | 15 | . | TRBV5-1 | TGCGCCAGCAGCCCGACAGCAGATCTGAACACTGAAGCTTTCTTT | CASSPTADLNTEAFF
TRBJ1-1 | . | 13 | . | TRBV28 | TGTGCCAGCAGTTTGAATTGGGACACTGAAGCTTTCTTT | CASSLNWDTEAFF
TRBJ2-7 | . | 14 | . | TRBV11-2 | TGTGCCAGCAGCTTAGATAACCTGATCTACGAGCAGTACTTC | CASSLDNLIYEQYF
TRBJ2-7 | . | 16 | . | TRBV28 | TGTGCCAGCAGTTTCGGGACGAGCTTCAGGGCCTACGAGCAGTACTTC | CASSFGTSFRAYEQYF
TRBJ2-2 | . | 15 | . | TRBV19 | TGTGCCAGTAGTATTGCACAGTACATCGCCGGGGAGCTGTTTTTT | CASSIAQYIAGELFF
TRBJ2-2 | . | 16 | . | TRBV19 | TGTGCCAGTAGTCCCTTAAGGGACTTCCGGACCGGGGAGCTGTTTTTT | CASSPLRDFRTGELFF
TRBJ1-1 | . | 19 | TRBD1 | TRBV7-8 | TGTGCCAGCAGCCCTGTGCTTTGGGACAGGGTTTTAGCGCGGACTGAAGCTTTCTTT | CASSPVLWDRVLARTEAFF
TRBJ2-2 | . | 14 | . | TRBV6-4 | TGTGCCAGCAGACCTCTTACGAACACCGGGGAGCTGTTTTTT | CASRPLTNTGELFF
TRBJ2-3 | . | 15 | TRBD2 | TRBV7-9 | TGTGCCAGCAGCTTAATAGGACTAGTAACAGATACGCAGTATTTT | CASSLIGLVTDTQYF
TRBJ1-5 | . | 14 | . | TRBV25-1 | TGTGCCAGCAGCGCTCTAATTAGCAATCAGCCCCAGCATTTT | CASSALISNQPQHF
TRBJ1-1 | . | 13 | . | TRBV29-1 | TGCAGCGTTGATAGACAGCTCGGGGGTGAAGCTTTCTTT | CSVDRQLGGEAFF
TRBJ1-5 | few | 12 | . | TRBV29-1 | TGCAGCGTTGGAGAAGGGAATCAGCCCCAGCATTTT | CSVGEGNQPQHF
TRBJ2-1 | . | 13 | . | TRBV28 | TGTGCCAGCAGTTCCCTACCCCGGGTTGAGCAGTTCTTC | CASSSLPRVEQFF
TRBJ1-1 | few | 13 | . | TRBV13 | TGTGCCAGCAGCTTTCAGGGGAACACTGAAGCTTTCTTT | CASSFQGNTEAFF
TRBJ1-3 | once | 17 | TRBD1 | TRBV19 | TGTGCCAGTAGTAGAGATCGACAGGGGGCTGGTGGAAACACCATATATTTT | CASSRDRQGAGGNTIYF
TRBJ1-2 | . | 14 | . | TRBV5-1 | TGCGCCAGCAGCTTGGATCCAGGTGGCTATGGCTACACCTTC | CASSLDPGGYGYTF
TRBJ2-2 | . | 17 | TRBD2 | TRBV5-1 | TGCGCCAGCAGCGCGGGACTAGCGGGAGTTAGCACCGGGGAGCTGTTTTTT | CASSAGLAGVSTGELFF
TRBJ1-3 | . | 13 | . | TRBV27 | TGTGCCAGCAGTGCAGGGGCTGGAAACACCATATATTTT | CASSAGAGNTIYF
TRBJ2-7 | . | 13 | . | TRBV18 | TGTGCCAGCTCTTTACGGGAGACCTACGAGCAGTACTTC | CASSLRETYEQYF
TRBJ1-5 | . | 12 | . | TRBV28 | TGTGCCAGCAGTTTTTGGAATCAGCCCCAGCATTTT | CASSFWNQPQHF
TRBJ1-2 | . | 14 | . | TRBV2 | TGTGCCAGGCTCGGACGGACACTAAACTATGGCTACACCTTC | CARLGRTLNYGYTF
TRBJ2-1 | . | 14 | TRBD2 | TRBV28 | TGTGCCAGCAGTCAGACTAGCGGGATCGGTGAGCAGTTCTTC | CASSQTSGIGEQFF
TRBJ1-4 | . | 14 | . | TRBV28 | TGTGCCAGCACTTCCGGGATGGGAAGGGAAAAACTGTTTTTT | CASTSGMGREKLFF
TRBJ1-3 | . | 14 | . | TRBV6-1 | TGTGCCAGCAGTGAGGTTACGTTTTTGGGGACACCGTATTTT | CASSEVTFLGTPYF
TRBJ2-7 | . | 19 | TRBD2 | TRBV28 | TGTGCCAGCAGTTTTGGGACCCGGGGTGGCGGGAGAGGAACCTACGAGCAGTACTTC | CASSFGTRGGGRGTYEQYF
TRBJ2-1 | . | 12 | . | TRBV28 | TGTGCCAGCAGTCTCGTGGACAATGAGCAGTTCTTC | CASSLVDNEQFF
TRBJ2-7 | . | 14 | TRBD1 | TRBV5-1 | TGCGCCAGCAGCCGACAGGGCCAAGCCTACGAGCAGTACTTC | CASSRQGQAYEQYF
TRBJ2-7 | . | 14 | . | TRBV28 | TGTGCCAGCACTATCCCAGGGCGGAACTACGAGCAGTACTTC | CASTIPGRNYEQYF
TRBJ2-7 | . | 14 | . | TRBV14 | TGTGCCAGCAGCCGCAGCTCGGACTCATACGAGCAGTACTTC | CASSRSSDSYEQYF
TRBJ2-1 | . | 12 | . | TRBV6-5 | TGTGCCAGCAGTTACTGGGGGAATGAGCAGTTCTTC | CASSYWGNEQFF
TRBJ1-1 | once | 14 | . | TRBV28 | TGTGCCAGCACCCGACGGGGTCTGGGGGATGAAGCTTTCTTT | CASTRRGLGDEAFF
TRBJ2-2 | . | 14 | . | TRBV13 | TGTGCCAGCAGCTTAAGAGCCCCCAGCGGGGAGCTGTTTTTT | CASSLRAPSGELFF
TRBJ1-5 | few | 15 | . | TRBV19 | TGTGCCAGTACGCTCGACACCCTTAGCAATCAGCCCCAGCATTTT | CASTLDTLSNQPQHF
TRBJ2-2 | . | 14 | . | TRBV27 | TGTGCCAGCAGTTCCGGAGGGCCCTCCGGGGAGCTGTTTTTT | CASSSGGPSGELFF
TRBJ2-3 | . | 13 | . | TRBV5-5 | TGTGCCAGCAGCTTACAGGGCACAGATACGCAGTATTTT | CASSLQGTDTQYF
TRBJ1-5 | . | 14 | TRBD1 | TRBV6-1 | TGTGCCAGCTCGCCGGGACAGGATGATCAGCCCCAGCATTTT | CASSPGQDDQPQHF
TRBJ1-3 | . | 13 | . | TRBV18 | TGTGCCAGCTCACCACCGGGAACTAGCACCATATATTTT | CASSPPGTSTIYF
TRBJ2-1 | . | 16 | . | TRBV19 | TGTGCCAGTAGTCCGACGATAGCGGAGCACTACAATGAGCAGTTCTTC | CASSPTIAEHYNEQFF
TRBJ2-3 | . | 13 | TRBD1 | TRBV6-1 | TGTGCCAGCAGCACAGGGGCCGGAGATACGCAGTATTTT | CASSTGAGDTQYF
TRBJ2-7 | . | 14 | . | TRBV5-1 | TGCGCCAGCAGCGGGACCGTGGAGAACTACGAGCAGTACTTC | CASSGTVENYEQYF